What follows is one T cell receptor (beta chain) and its context. Its antigen is unidentified. Measured with immunoSEQ multiplex PCR; TCRdb has only the in-frame clones, and not every one. The sample records some 86,000 clones, around 81% being singletons. The data were obtained in a study of T cell responses to AZD1222 COVID-19 vaccine. Study conclusions and caveats: Regions 160-218 and 743-854 held dominance among vaccine-associated CD4 TCRs, which spanned spike.

V shed 6 bases and J 3 bases; nucleotides not matched to a gene: 3. The V gene's germline CDR1 is MNHNY and CDR2 SVGAGI (reference sequence). The CDR3 spans 13 residues. This receptor was taken from an adult in good health. Sequencing was performed on peripheral blood, taken on day 0 of AZD1222 vaccination. The genes are TRBV6-6 and TRBJ1-1; 8 positions agree with TRBD1. The CDR3 is CASSQGAYTEAFF. CDR3 DNA sequence: TGTGCCAGCAGCCAGGGGGCGTACACTGAAGCTTTCTTT.